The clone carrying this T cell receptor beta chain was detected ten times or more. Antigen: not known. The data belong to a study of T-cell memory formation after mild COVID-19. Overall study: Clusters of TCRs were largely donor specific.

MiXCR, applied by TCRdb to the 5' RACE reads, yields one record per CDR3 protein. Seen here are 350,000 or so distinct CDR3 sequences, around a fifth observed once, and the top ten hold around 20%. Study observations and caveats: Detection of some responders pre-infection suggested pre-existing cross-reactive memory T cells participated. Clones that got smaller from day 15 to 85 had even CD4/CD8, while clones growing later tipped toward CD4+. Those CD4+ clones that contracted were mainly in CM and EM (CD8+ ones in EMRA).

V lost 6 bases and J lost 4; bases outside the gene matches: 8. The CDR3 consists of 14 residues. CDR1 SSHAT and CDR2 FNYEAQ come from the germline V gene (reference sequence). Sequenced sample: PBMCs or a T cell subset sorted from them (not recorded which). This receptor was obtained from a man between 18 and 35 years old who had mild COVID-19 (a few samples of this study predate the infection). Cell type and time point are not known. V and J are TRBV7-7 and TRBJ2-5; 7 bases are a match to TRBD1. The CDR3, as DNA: TGTGCCAGCAGTCACGACAGGGTCAGAGAGACCCAGTACTTC. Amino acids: CASSHDRVRETQYF.